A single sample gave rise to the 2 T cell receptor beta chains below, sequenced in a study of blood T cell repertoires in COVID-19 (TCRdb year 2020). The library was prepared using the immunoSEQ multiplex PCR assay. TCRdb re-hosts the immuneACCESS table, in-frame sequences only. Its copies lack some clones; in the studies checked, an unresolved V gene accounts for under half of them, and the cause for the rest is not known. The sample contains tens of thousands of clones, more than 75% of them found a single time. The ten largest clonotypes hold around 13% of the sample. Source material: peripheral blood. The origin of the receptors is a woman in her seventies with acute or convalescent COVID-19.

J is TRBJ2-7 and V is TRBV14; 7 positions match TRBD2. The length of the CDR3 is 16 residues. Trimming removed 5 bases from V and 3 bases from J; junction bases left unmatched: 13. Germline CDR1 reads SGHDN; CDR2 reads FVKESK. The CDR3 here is CASSSTVDGDYYEQYV. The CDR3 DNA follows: TGTGCCAGCAGCTCAACGGTCGACGGGGACTACTACGAGCAGTACGTC.

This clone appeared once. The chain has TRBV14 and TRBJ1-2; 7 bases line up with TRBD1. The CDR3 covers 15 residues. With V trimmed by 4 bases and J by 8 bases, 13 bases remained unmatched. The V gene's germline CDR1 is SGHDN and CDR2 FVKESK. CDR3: CASSPEGGERSGYTF. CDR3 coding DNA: TGTGCCAGCAGCCCCGAAGGGGGCGAGAGGAGCGGCTACACCTTC.